This entry concerns a single TCR beta chain. Here immunoSEQ multiplex PCR was the method, and the copy in TCRdb shows in-frame clones only, minus some. The data show 25,000 to 30,000 clones, approximately 85% seen once. This entry comes from a study of control samples from healthy donors and cancer patients. CDR1 is SGHNT and CDR2 is YENEEA in the germline V gene. CDR3 length: 14 residues. Trimming removed 1 base from V and 6 bases from J, with 10 bases in between. The TCR was taken from an older woman with head and neck cancer. The chain carries TRBV11-3 and TRBJ2-1; D gene ambiguous. Material: PBMCs. The CDR3 region is CASSLVEVGNEQFF. DNA for the CDR3: TGTGCCAGCAGCTTAGTAGAGGTGGGCAATGAGCAGTTCTTC.